This entry features one TCR beta chain sequence. This clonotype was seen repeatedly, ten times or more. Its antigen is still unknown. Within one base of it there is no much larger clone, and no base qualities were kept. Cut back by 6 bases and 7 bases, the V and J ends lie 18 bases apart. The CDR3, from cysteine to phenylalanine, totals 14 residues. CDR3 DNA only is kept here, 42 bases in frame from base 1. Based on the germline V gene (reference sequence), the CDR1 and CDR2 sequences are DFQATT and SNEGSKA. This specimen comes from a study of T cells in Graves' hyperthyroidism and ophthalmopathy (dated by TCRdb to about 2019). About the full investigation: Peripheral blood samples were taken at the time of initial diagnosis, prior to any treatment. A discovery cohort of about 96 patients, 43 with Graves' ophthalmopathy and fewer than 65 with stable Graves' hyperthyroidism, was used to find distinguishing TCR V-J signatures. Prospective prediction of ophthalmopathy was tested in an independent validation cohort of some 19 hyperthyroidism patients and 15 to 17 patients who later progressed to ophthalmopathy. The approximately 97 discovery patients were randomly divided into training and test sets at a 7:3 ratio. The study also compared thyroid tissue and blood T-cell repertoires from about six Graves' hyperthyroidism patients. Following sampling, methimazole starting at 30 mg daily was given to hyperthyroidism patients, and high-dose intravenous methylprednisolone was given to ophthalmopathy patients. According to the paper, TCR Vbeta CDR3 sequencing was carried out on approximately 140 peripheral blood samples, which came from about 45 ophthalmopathy, roughly 75 hyperthyroidism and roughly 17 progressor patients.

Here is what the overall study found, with its caveats: No statistical method was used to fix the sample size in advance, and group allocation was not hidden from the investigators. During validation, the model predicted progression to ophthalmopathy a median of roughly 7.1 months ahead of onset, with 60% to 71% sensitivity and about 72% specificity. Most expanded thyroid clonotypes (frequency above 0.001) were also found in blood, which suggests that blood repertoires may mirror thyroid immune responses. Ophthalmopathy was separated from stable hyperthyroidism by a 13 V-J signature model, with just over 85% sensitivity and approximately 81% specificity obtained in cross-validation and 80%/75% obtained in testing.

Amplification of TCR beta CDR3 regions was carried out from RNA transcripts. A first-round RT-PCR of the TCR CDR3 used the HTBI primer set with the Qiagen OneStep RT-PCR kit. Libraries were constructed in a second round of multiplex PCR, after which size selection and purification were carried out. Sequencing of the libraries was done on an Illumina HiSeq2000 using paired-end 100 bp reads. The paper's processing steps were these. SOAPnuke was used to process the raw data, throwing out any read that contained adapters or uncalled bases, had a mean Phred below 15, or lacked an exact constant-primer or identifier match. COPE v1.2.5 was used to merge the high-quality paired reads, and each unique nucleotide sequence was defined as a clonotype. MiTCR v1.1 was used to align the clonotypes against IMGT TRBV, TRBD and TRBJ reference segments. The analysis was restricted to V-J combinations with a frequency above 0.0001, which together covered 99% to 99.2% of the repertoires. A TCS score was defined as the ratio of F50 (clonal expansion) to E x V (chaos), with BLOSUM62-based TCRdist applied between CDR3 peptides within each V-J. Welch's t-statistics and random forest reduced 514 V-J features to 13, which were used in a naive Bayes classifier (R e1071). TCRdb itself trimmed the public reads at Q25 with fastp, ran MiXCR and retained productive beta chains. Rows matching on CDR3 protein sequence are summarized as one entry with the most common DNA and genes. TCRdb's processing, not the study's, gives the V and J calls here. The sample has 300,000 or so distinct CDR3 sequences on record, around 20% of them singletons. The ten biggest clones cover over 40% of the sample.

A patient counted as having stable Graves' hyperthyroidism if no progression to ophthalmopathy occurred over 18 months of follow-up. Hyperthyroidism patients were aged 18 to 65 years and newly diagnosed, with disease duration of less than 2 months. Patients with uncontrolled infections, other autoimmune diseases, pregnancy or lactation were excluded. Diagnoses were based on clinical symptoms, serum thyroxine and TRAb, thyroid ultrasound and orbital computed tomography. PBMCs were isolated from more than 9 ml of fresh peripheral blood by Ficoll-Paque density gradient centrifugation. Total RNA was extracted using Trizol reagent, and RNA quality was assessed on an Agilent 2100 Bioanalyzer.

The sequenced sample consisted of blood. This receptor was taken from a woman aged 45 to 65 with Graves' hyperthyroidism. The rearrangement joined TRBV20-1 to TRBJ1-4; the D segment could be TRBD1, given 6 matching bases. The bases read TGCAGTGCGACGGGGGCGGGGGCTGGTGAAAAACTGTTTTTT. It translates as CSATGAGAGEKLFF.